The rows below give T cell receptor beta chains drawn from one sample of a study of blood T cell repertoires in COVID-19. Assay used: immunoSEQ multiplex PCR; TCRdb lists only in-frame clones, some missing. The sample consists of 250,000 to 350,000 clones, approximately 87% of them appearing once. Sequences were obtained from peripheral blood. These receptors came from a woman aged 45-65 years who had recovered from COVID-19. Each CDR3 is given with its conserved first and last residue. Each record gives: D gene, clone size, V gene, J gene, CDR3 DNA, CDR3 protein. A D gene is named only where the DNA matches it firmly. Not all rows give a size; the values are once, few, many and, for expanded clones, a class.

d_call: TRBD2
clone_size: -
v_call: TRBV9
j_call: TRBJ2-3
cdr3_nt: TGTGCCAGCAGCCAACTAGCGGGAGGGATTACAGATACGCAGTATTTT
cdr3_aa: CASSQLAGGITDTQYF

d_call: TRBD2
clone_size: -
v_call: TRBV20-1
j_call: TRBJ2-1
cdr3_nt: TGCAGTGCTAGTCCGAGCGGGGGGGCCGCCTACAATGAGCAGTTCTTC
cdr3_aa: CSASPSGGAAYNEQFF

d_call: TRBD1
clone_size: -
v_call: TRBV9
j_call: TRBJ2-3
cdr3_nt: TGTGCCAGCAGCGTAGATGAGGGACAGGGAGGTGGGACGCAGTATTTT
cdr3_aa: CASSVDEGQGGGTQYF

d_call: -
clone_size: -
v_call: TRBV7-6
j_call: TRBJ1-3
cdr3_nt: TGTGCCAGCAGCTTAGCTTCAGGGTCCCTCTCGTCTGGAAACACCATATATTTT
cdr3_aa: CASSLASGSLSSGNTIYF

d_call: -
clone_size: -
v_call: TRBV18
j_call: TRBJ1-6
cdr3_nt: TGTGCCAGCTCACCAAACGGACTGGATTCACCCCTCCACTTT
cdr3_aa: CASSPNGLDSPLHF

d_call: TRBD1
clone_size: -
v_call: TRBV6-2/TRBV6-3
j_call: TRBJ1-2
cdr3_nt: TGTGCCAGCAGTTACTCGAGGACAGGGGGCTATGGCTACACCTTC
cdr3_aa: CASSYSRTGGYGYTF

d_call: -
clone_size: -
v_call: TRBV5-1
j_call: TRBJ2-2
cdr3_nt: TGCGCCAGCAGCTTGCAGGTAATGGAGAACACCGGGGAGCTGTTTTTT
cdr3_aa: CASSLQVMENTGELFF

d_call: -
clone_size: -
v_call: TRBV7-9
j_call: TRBJ1-3
cdr3_nt: TGTGCCAGCAGCCCCGAGGCGGGTTACACCATATATTTT
cdr3_aa: CASSPEAGYTIYF

d_call: -
clone_size: few
v_call: TRBV10-3
j_call: TRBJ1-5
cdr3_nt: TGTGCCATCAGTGAGCCGGACCTTGGGGCGGATCAGCCCCAGCATTTT
cdr3_aa: CAISEPDLGADQPQHF

d_call: -
clone_size: -
v_call: TRBV6-2/TRBV6-3
j_call: TRBJ2-5
cdr3_nt: TGTGCCAGCAGTTACTCGATCACCGACAGACAAGAGACCCAGTACTTC
cdr3_aa: CASSYSITDRQETQYF

d_call: TRBD1
clone_size: -
v_call: TRBV7-2
j_call: TRBJ2-1
cdr3_nt: TGTGCCAGCAGCCGGATTGGACAGGGGGCCTACAATGAGCAGTTCTTC
cdr3_aa: CASSRIGQGAYNEQFF

d_call: -
clone_size: -
v_call: TRBV7-9
j_call: TRBJ1-5
cdr3_nt: TGTGCCAGCAGCTCATCAGAGGGTCTTAGCAATCAGCCCCAGCATTTT
cdr3_aa: CASSSSEGLSNQPQHF

d_call: TRBD1
clone_size: few
v_call: TRBV5-6
j_call: TRBJ1-2
cdr3_nt: TGTGCCAGCAGCTCTACCACAAGGACAGGTTCTATTGGCTACACCTTC
cdr3_aa: CASSSTTRTGSIGYTF

d_call: -
clone_size: -
v_call: TRBV3-1/TRBV3-2
j_call: TRBJ2-5
cdr3_nt: TGTGCCAGCAGCCGCCGAGGGAGAGGGTTGGAGACCCAGTACTTC
cdr3_aa: CASSRRGRGLETQYF

d_call: -
clone_size: -
v_call: TRBV20-1
j_call: TRBJ1-2
cdr3_nt: TGCAGTGCTAGTACAGCCTATGGCTACACCTTC
cdr3_aa: CSASTAYGYTF

d_call: TRBD2
clone_size: -
v_call: TRBV20-1
j_call: TRBJ2-7
cdr3_nt: TGCAGTGCTAGTAGCGCGGGAGGTGCCGACGAGCAGTACTTC
cdr3_aa: CSASSAGGADEQYF

d_call: TRBD2
clone_size: -
v_call: TRBV2
j_call: TRBJ2-5
cdr3_nt: TGTGCCAGCAGTGGGACTCGGGGGGGCCAAGAGACCCAGTACTTC
cdr3_aa: CASSGTRGGQETQYF

d_call: -
clone_size: once
v_call: TRBV6-1
j_call: TRBJ2-7
cdr3_nt: TGTGCCAGCAGTGAACTCGGTATTTCCTACGAGCAGTACTTC
cdr3_aa: CASSELGISYEQYF